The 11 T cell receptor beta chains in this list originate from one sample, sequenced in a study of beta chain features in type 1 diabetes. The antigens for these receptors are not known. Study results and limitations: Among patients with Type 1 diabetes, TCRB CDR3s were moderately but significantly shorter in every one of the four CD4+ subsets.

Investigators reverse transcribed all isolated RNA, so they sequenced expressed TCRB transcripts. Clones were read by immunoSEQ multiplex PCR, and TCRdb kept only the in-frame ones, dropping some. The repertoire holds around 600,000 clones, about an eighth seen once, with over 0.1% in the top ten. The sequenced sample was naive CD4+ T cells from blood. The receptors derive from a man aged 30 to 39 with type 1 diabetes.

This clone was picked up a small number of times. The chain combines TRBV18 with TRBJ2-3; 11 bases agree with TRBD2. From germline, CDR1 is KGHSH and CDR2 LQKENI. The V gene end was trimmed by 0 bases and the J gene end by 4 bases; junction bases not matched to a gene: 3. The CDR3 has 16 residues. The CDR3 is CASSPPLAGGPDTQYF. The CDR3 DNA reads TGTGCCAGCTCACCACCGCTAGCGGGAGGTCCAGATACGCAGTATTTT. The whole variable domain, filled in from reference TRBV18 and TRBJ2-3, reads NAGVMQNPRHLVRRRGQEARLRCSPMKGHSHVYWYRQLPEEGLKFMVYLQKENIIDESGMPKERFSAEFPKEGPSILRIQQVVRGDSAAYFCASSPPLAGGPDTQYFGPGTRLTVL.

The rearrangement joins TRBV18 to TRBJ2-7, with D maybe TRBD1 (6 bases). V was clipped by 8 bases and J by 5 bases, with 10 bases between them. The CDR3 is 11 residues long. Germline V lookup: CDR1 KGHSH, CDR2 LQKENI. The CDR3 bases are TGTGCCAGCCGGGCAGGGGACGAGCAGTACTTC. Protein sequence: CASRAGDEQYF.

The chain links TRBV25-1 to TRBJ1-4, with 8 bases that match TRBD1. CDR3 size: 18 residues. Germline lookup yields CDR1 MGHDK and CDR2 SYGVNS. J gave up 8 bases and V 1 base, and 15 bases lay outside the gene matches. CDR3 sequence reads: CASSESEGIGTGWEKLFF. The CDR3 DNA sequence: TGTGCCAGCAGTGAATCCGAGGGAATCGGGACAGGCTGGGAAAAACTGTTTTTT.

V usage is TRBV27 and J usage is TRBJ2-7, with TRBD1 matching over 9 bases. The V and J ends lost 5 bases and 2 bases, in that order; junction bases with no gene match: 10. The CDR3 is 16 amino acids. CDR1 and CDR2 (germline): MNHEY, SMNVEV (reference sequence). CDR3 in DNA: TGTGCCAGCAGTCCCCCACCGGGACAGGGTACCTACGAGCAGTACTTC. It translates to CASSPPPGQGTYEQYF.

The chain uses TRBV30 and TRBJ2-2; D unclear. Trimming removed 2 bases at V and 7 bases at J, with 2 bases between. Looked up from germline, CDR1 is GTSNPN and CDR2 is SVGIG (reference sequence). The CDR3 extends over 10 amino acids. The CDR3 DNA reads TGTGCCTGGAGTCGCGGGGAGCTGTTTTTT. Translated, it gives CAWSRGELFF.

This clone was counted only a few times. The chain's CDR3 is CASSYAMNTEAFF. CDR3 nucleotides: TGTGCCAGCAGTTATGCCATGAACACTGAAGCTTTCTTT. This chain connects TRBV27 to TRBJ1-1; no clear D. The V end lost 4 bases, the J end lost 0 bases, and 6 bases lay between the germline ends. Germline CDR1 is MNHEY and CDR2 is SMNVEV (reference sequence). The CDR3 extends over 13 amino acids.

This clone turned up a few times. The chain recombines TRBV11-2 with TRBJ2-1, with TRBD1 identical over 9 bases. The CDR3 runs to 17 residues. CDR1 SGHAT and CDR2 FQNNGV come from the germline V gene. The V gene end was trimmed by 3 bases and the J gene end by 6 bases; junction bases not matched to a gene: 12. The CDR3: CASSFKGTGGFLNEQFF. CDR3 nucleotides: TGTGCCAGCAGCTTCAAGGGTACAGGGGGCTTCCTCAATGAGCAGTTCTTC.

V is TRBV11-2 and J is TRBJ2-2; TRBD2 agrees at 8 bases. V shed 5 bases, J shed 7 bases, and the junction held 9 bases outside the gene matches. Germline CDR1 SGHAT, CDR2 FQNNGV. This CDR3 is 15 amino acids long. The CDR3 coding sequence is TGTGCCAGCAGCCCTAGAGGACTAGCCGGCGGGGAGCTGTTTTTT. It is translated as CASSPRGLAGGELFF.

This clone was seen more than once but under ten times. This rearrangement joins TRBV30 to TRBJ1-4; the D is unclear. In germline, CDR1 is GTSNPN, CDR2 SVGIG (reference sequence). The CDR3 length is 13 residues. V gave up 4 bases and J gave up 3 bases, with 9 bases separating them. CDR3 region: CAWTAGPNEKLFF. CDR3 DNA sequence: TGTGCCTGGACTGCTGGGCCTAATGAAAAACTGTTTTTT.

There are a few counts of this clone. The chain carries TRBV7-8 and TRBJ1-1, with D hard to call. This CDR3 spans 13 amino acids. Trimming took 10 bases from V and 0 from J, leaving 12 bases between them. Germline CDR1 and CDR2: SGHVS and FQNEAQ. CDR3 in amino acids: CATQRVMNTEAFF. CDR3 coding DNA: TGTGCCACACAGAGGGTAATGAACACTGAAGCTTTCTTT. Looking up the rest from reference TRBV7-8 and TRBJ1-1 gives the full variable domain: GAGVSQSPRYKVAKRGQDVALRCDPISGHVSLFWYQQALGQGPEFLTYFQNEAQLDKSGLPSDRFFAERPEGSVSTLKIQRTQQEDSAVYLCATQRVMNTEAFFGQGTRLTVV.

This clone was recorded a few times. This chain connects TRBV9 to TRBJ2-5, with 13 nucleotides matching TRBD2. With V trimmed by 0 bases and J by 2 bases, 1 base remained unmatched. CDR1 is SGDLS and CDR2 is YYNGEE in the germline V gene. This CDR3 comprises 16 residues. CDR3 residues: CASSVAGLAGQETQYF. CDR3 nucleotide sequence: TGTGCCAGCAGCGTAGCGGGACTAGCGGGACAAGAGACCCAGTACTTC.